The rows below give T cell receptor beta chains drawn from one sample of a study of OX40 agonist ivuxolimab in advanced cancers. Clones were read by immunoSEQ multiplex PCR, and TCRdb kept only the in-frame ones, dropping some. The repertoire consists of 85,000 to 90,000 clones, with around 90% occurring once and the leading ten covering roughly 1.1%. The sample in question was CD4+ or CD8+ T cells sorted from blood, obtained in a trial of the OX40 agonist ivuxolimab. The receptors were gathered from an adult with an advanced solid tumor such as melanoma, head and neck, liver or kidney cancer. CDR3s include the opening cysteine and the closing phenylalanine or tryptophan. D genes are given only for firm matches. Rows may omit the clone size; those that give it use once, few, many or a size class.

CDR3 DNA	CDR3 protein	clone size	V gene	J gene	D gene
TGTGCCAGCAGTATGAACACTGAAGCTTTCTTT	CASSMNTEAFF	-	TRBV11-2	TRBJ1-1	-
TGTGCCAGCTCACCTCTTACTAGCGGGAGCACAGATACGCAGTATTTT	CASSPLTSGSTDTQYF	-	TRBV18	TRBJ2-3	TRBD2
TGTGCCAGCTCACAGGGACAGGCCTCCTACGAGCAGTACTTC	CASSQGQASYEQYF	-	TRBV18	TRBJ2-7	TRBD1
TGTGCCAGCAGCTTAGGAGGGTCTGGCTCCTACGAGCAGTACTTC	CASSLGGSGSYEQYF	-	TRBV7-9	TRBJ2-7	-
TGTGCCAGCTCAGTAGGGGGACAGGGGTCCTACGAGCAGTACTTC	CASSVGGQGSYEQYF	-	TRBV18	TRBJ2-7	TRBD1
TGCGCCAGCAGCCTGTCTGGCCCTTCCACTGAAGCTTTCTTT	CASSLSGPSTEAFF	-	TRBV5-1	TRBJ1-1	-
TGCGCCAGCAGCCCCCCCACACTCAATGAGCAGTTCTTC	CASSPPTLNEQFF	-	TRBV5-1	TRBJ2-1	-
TGTGCCAGCAGCCAAGATTGGGCTAACTCCTACGAGCAGTACTTC	CASSQDWANSYEQYF	-	TRBV4-2	TRBJ2-7	-
TGTGCCAGTAGTATAGTAACAGCTAGCAATCAGCCCCAGCATTTT	CASSIVTASNQPQHF	-	TRBV19	TRBJ1-5	-
TGTGCCAGCAGCCCCGACCCTATGAGGGAGACCCAGTACTTC	CASSPDPMRETQYF	-	TRBV11-2	TRBJ2-5	-
TGTGCCTGGGACAGAACAATGAACACTGAAGCTTTCTTT	CAWDRTMNTEAFF	-	TRBV30	TRBJ1-1	-
TGTGCCAGCAGTTTCGTGGACAGGGGCACTGAAGCTTTCTTT	CASSFVDRGTEAFF	-	TRBV6-1	TRBJ1-1	TRBD1
TGTGCCAGCAGCCTGGGGGCCAATGAAAAACTGTTTTTT	CASSLGANEKLFF	-	TRBV5-6	TRBJ1-4	-
TGTGCCAGCATCAAGGGGCCTGCAACTAATGAAAAACTGTTTTTT	CASIKGPATNEKLFF	-	TRBV2	TRBJ1-4	-
TGTGCCAGCTCACCACCAAGACAGGGACGCTACGAGCAGTACTTC	CASSPPRQGRYEQYF	-	TRBV18	TRBJ2-7	TRBD1
TGCAGTGCGGACATTGGGGGGCCCCAGCATTTT	CSADIGGPQHF	-	TRBV20-1	TRBJ1-5	-
TGTGCCAGCAGTTCCATAGCGGACGGCTACGAGCAGTACTTC	CASSSIADGYEQYF	-	TRBV28	TRBJ2-7	-
TGCAGCGCAAGGGAGTCGGTCTACGAGCAGTACTTC	CSARESVYEQYF	-	TRBV29-1	TRBJ2-7	-
TGTGCCAGCTCACCGGGCAGGGGACCAAATGAAAAACTGTTTTTT	CASSPGRGPNEKLFF	-	TRBV18	TRBJ1-4	-
TGTGCCAGCAGCTTAGCTCCCGGGACTAGCGCTTACAATGAGCAGTTCTTC	CASSLAPGTSAYNEQFF	-	TRBV7-2	TRBJ2-1	TRBD2
TGTGCCAGTACCGGGACAGTTGACATTCAGTACTTC	CASTGTVDIQYF	-	TRBV19	TRBJ2-4	TRBD1
TGTGCCAGCAGCGCCCGGGACGGACCCTACGAGCAGTACTTC	CASSARDGPYEQYF	-	TRBV7-9	TRBJ2-7	-
TGTGCCAGCAGTTTATCCGGGACTAGCGGCACAGATACGCAGTATTTT	CASSLSGTSGTDTQYF	-	TRBV28	TRBJ2-3	TRBD2
TGCGCCAGCAGTGCGGGGGGGCTAGAGACCCAGTACTTC	CASSAGGLETQYF	-	TRBV10-1	TRBJ2-5	TRBD2
TGTGCCAGCAGTCGAGCTCAAGCAACTAATGAAAAACTGTTTTTT	CASSRAQATNEKLFF	-	TRBV6-6	TRBJ1-4	-
TGTGCCAGTCCGTCCCTTGCGGATTTCTTT	CASPSLADFF	-	TRBV19	TRBJ1-1	-
TGTGCCAGCAGCCCCGTAGGGTCCTACGAGCAGTACTTC	CASSPVGSYEQYF	-	TRBV7-2	TRBJ2-7	-
TGCAGCGTTGGACAGGGGGCCAATGAGCAGTTCTTC	CSVGQGANEQFF	-	TRBV29-1	TRBJ2-1	TRBD1
TGTGCCAGCAGGAAGGAAGCGGGAGGGAGGACCTATGGCTACACCTTC	CASRKEAGGRTYGYTF	-	TRBV9	TRBJ1-2	-
TGTGCCAGCAGTCCCCTTACGCCAGGATCAGATGGCTACACCTTC	CASSPLTPGSDGYTF	-	TRBV28	TRBJ1-2	-
TGTGCCAGCAGAGTCGGTTGGGGGGGAAGCAATGAGCAGTTCTTC	CASRVGWGGSNEQFF	-	TRBV5-8	TRBJ2-1	TRBD2
TGTGCCAGCAGTTTTGGGGGGGCGATGGGAGGAAACACCATATATTTT	CASSFGGAMGGNTIYF	-	TRBV7-8	TRBJ1-3	-
TGCGCCAGCAGCTTGGAAGTCCAACTACGAGCCACTGAGCAGTTCTTC	CASSLEVQLRATEQFF	-	TRBV5-1	TRBJ2-1	-
TGTGCCAGCAGTTACCTCGACCGACAGACAGAAGCTTTCTTT	CASSYLDRQTEAFF	-	TRBV6-5	TRBJ1-1	-
TGTGCCAGCAGCGGCGAGATCCGCCCCGAGACCCAGTACTTC	CASSGEIRPETQYF	-	TRBV5-6	TRBJ2-5	-
TGTGCCAGCACCCCGGGGGGGGTTCTCTCTGGGGCCAACGTCCTGACTTTC	CASTPGGVLSGANVLTF	-	TRBV28	TRBJ2-6	TRBD2
TGTGCCAGCAGCTTAAGCCGTGGGGGCTCTGGAAACACCATATATTTT	CASSLSRGGSGNTIYF	once	TRBV11-3	TRBJ1-3	-
TGCAGCGTGACGGGACTAGCGGCGTACAACGAGCAGTACTTC	CSVTGLAAYNEQYF	once	TRBV29-1	TRBJ2-7	TRBD2
TGTGCCAGCAGTTACCTCGGGACCCCACTCAATGAGCAGTTCTTC	CASSYLGTPLNEQFF	few	TRBV6-6	TRBJ2-1	-
TGTGCCAGCAGTGACCTCCTTGGGATAGAGTTCTTC	CASSDLLGIEFF	-	TRBV7-2	TRBJ2-1	-
TGTGCAAGTCGCTTAACGGGAGGGACAGATACGCAGTATTTT	CASRLTGGTDTQYF	-	TRBV12-2	TRBJ2-3	-
TGTGCCAGCAGTGTCAGGGGGCAGCTAGCGGGCGCCCCGCAGTTCTTC	CASSVRGQLAGAPQFF	-	TRBV6-1	TRBJ2-1	-
TGTGCCAGCAGAGAAGCGGGAGCCCCAGATACGCAGTATTTT	CASREAGAPDTQYF	-	TRBV6-5	TRBJ2-3	TRBD2
TGTGCCAGCAAGGTGGGGGGGCCTGGGCAAGAGACCCAGTACTTC	CASKVGGPGQETQYF	-	TRBV11-3	TRBJ2-5	-
TGTGCCAGTAGTCCCCACACAGATACGCAGTATTTT	CASSPHTDTQYF	-	TRBV19	TRBJ2-3	-
TGCGCCAGCAGCCAAGCCGGGGCGTATACAGAGACCCAGTACTTC	CASSQAGAYTETQYF	-	TRBV4-1	TRBJ2-5	-
TGCGCCAGCACCATGAGCGCTGCAGGGGGGTCTGGGTATGGCTACACCTTC	CASTMSAAGGSGYGYTF	-	TRBV5-1	TRBJ1-2	TRBD1
TGTGCCAGCAGCCCCCGGGATGCGCCCTACAATGAGCAGTTCTTC	CASSPRDAPYNEQFF	-	TRBV9	TRBJ2-1	-
TGTGCCAGCAGTTCCTCCCGGGGGAGGGCCTTTTACAATGAGCAGTTCTTC	CASSSSRGRAFYNEQFF	-	TRBV27	TRBJ2-1	TRBD2
TGCGCCAGCAGCCAACGACTACTACCCCAAGAGACCCAGTACTTC	CASSQRLLPQETQYF	-	TRBV4-3	TRBJ2-5	-
TGTGCCTGGAGGGAGGGGGTTCAAGGGAATTCACCCCTCCACTTT	CAWREGVQGNSPLHF	-	TRBV30	TRBJ1-6	-
TGTGCCAGCAGCCAGGGGGCAGGGGGCTACGAGCAGTACTTC	CASSQGAGGYEQYF	-	TRBV7-8	TRBJ2-7	TRBD1
TGTGCCAGCAGTTCGCGGACCGCGAGCAATCAGCCCCAGCATTTT	CASSSRTASNQPQHF	-	TRBV2	TRBJ1-5	-
TGTGCCGTTCACTACGAGCAGTACTTC	CAVHYEQYF	-	TRBV28	TRBJ2-7	-
TGTGCCACCAGCAGAGAGGGACTAGCGTCCACCAATGAGCAGTTCTTC	CATSREGLASTNEQFF	-	TRBV15	TRBJ2-1	TRBD2
TGTGCCAGTAGTTCAGACCCAGGCCCCTACGAGCAGTACTTC	CASSSDPGPYEQYF	-	TRBV19	TRBJ2-7	-
TGTGCCAGCAGCGTCGGGGGAATTGGAAACACCATATATTTT	CASSVGGIGNTIYF	-	TRBV9	TRBJ1-3	-